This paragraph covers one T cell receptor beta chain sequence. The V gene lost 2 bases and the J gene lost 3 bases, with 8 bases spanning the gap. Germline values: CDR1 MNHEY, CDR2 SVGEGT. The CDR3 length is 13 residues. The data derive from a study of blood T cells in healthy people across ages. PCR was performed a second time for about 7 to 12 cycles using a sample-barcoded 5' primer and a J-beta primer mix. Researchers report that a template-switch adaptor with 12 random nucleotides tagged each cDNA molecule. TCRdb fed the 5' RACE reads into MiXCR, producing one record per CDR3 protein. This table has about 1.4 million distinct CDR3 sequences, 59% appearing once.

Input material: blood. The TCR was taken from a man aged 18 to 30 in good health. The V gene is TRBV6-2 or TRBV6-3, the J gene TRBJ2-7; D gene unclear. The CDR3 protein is CASSYGKGYEQYF. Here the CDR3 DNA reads TGTGCCAGCAGTTACGGAAAGGGCTACGAGCAGTACTTC.